This is a list of T cell receptor beta chains from one sample in a study of shared clonotypes between healthy human individuals. Method: immunoSEQ multiplex PCR; TCRdb's copy keeps in-frame clones and lacks some. Of 2 million to 3 million clones listed, over 85% were seen once; the top ten hold 0.36%. The sample comprised naive CD4+ T cells from PBMCs. These receptors were collected from a young man in good health. Some clones in this sample may be carry-over from other donors' samples. CDR3s include the opening cysteine and the closing phenylalanine or tryptophan. Fields, in order: D gene, J gene, V gene, clone size, CDR3 protein, CDR3 DNA. D genes are given only for firm matches. The size entry is marked missing in some rows and otherwise reads once, few, many or a size class.

TRBD1 | TRBJ2-7 | TRBV27 | NA | CASRSTGTGTYEQYF | TGTGCCAGCAGGTCGACCGGGACAGGGACCTACGAGCAGTACTTC
NA | TRBJ2-3 | TRBV28 | NA | CASSSGGESTDTQYF | TGTGCCAGCAGTTCTGGGGGCGAGAGCACAGATACGCAGTATTTT
TRBD1 | TRBJ2-5 | TRBV6-5 | NA | CASSYSGQGAEETQYF | TGTGCCAGCAGTTACTCTGGACAGGGGGCCGAAGAGACCCAGTACTTC
NA | TRBJ2-7 | TRBV4-1 | NA | CASSQGPRIYEQYF | TGCGCCAGCAGCCAGGGACCACGTATCTACGAGCAGTACTTC
NA | TRBJ1-2 | TRBV28 | NA | CASSSGPIYGYTF | TGTGCCAGCAGTTCCGGACCGATCTATGGCTACACCTTC
NA | TRBJ1-3 | TRBV6-6 | NA | CASSEGRFRTIYF | TGTGCCAGCAGTGAGGGACGGTTTAGAACCATATATTTT
TRBD1 | TRBJ1-1 | TRBV28 | once | CAGQGVNTEAFF | TGTGCCGGACAGGGCGTGAACACTGAAGCTTTCTTT
NA | TRBJ1-2 | TRBV27 | once | CASSLGAGFEGESGYTF | TGTGCCAGCAGTTTAGGGGCCGGATTTGAGGGTGAGAGTGGCTACACCTTC
NA | TRBJ1-2 | TRBV28 | once | CASSFVNYGYTF | TGTGCCAGCAGTTTTGTGAACTATGGCTACACCTTC
NA | TRBJ2-7 | TRBV9 | once | CASSVGGTSSYEQYF | TGTGCCAGCAGCGTAGGGGGTACCAGCTCCTACGAGCAGTACTTC
TRBD1 | TRBJ1-2 | TRBV28 | few | CASSLAPGQEYGYTF | TGTGCCAGCAGTCTCGCGCCGGGACAGGAGTATGGCTACACCTTC
NA | TRBJ2-7 | TRBV7-9 | NA | CASSFPADRYEQYF | TGTGCCAGCAGCTTCCCCGCCGATCGCTACGAGCAGTACTTC
NA | TRBJ2-3 | TRBV5-6 | NA | CASSVDDRGYTQYF | TGTGCCAGCAGCGTGGATGACCGTGGATATACGCAGTATTTT
NA | TRBJ1-2 | TRBV27 | NA | CASSLKGFYGYTF | TGTGCCAGCAGTTTAAAAGGGTTCTATGGCTACACCTTC
NA | TRBJ1-2 | TRBV28 | NA | CASSLVQANYGYTF | TGTGCCAGCAGTTTAGTACAGGCTAACTATGGCTACACCTTC
NA | TRBJ2-1 | TRBV6-4 | NA | CASSTTGTWGEQFF | TGTGCCAGCAGTACGACCGGGACGTGGGGAGAGCAGTTCTTC